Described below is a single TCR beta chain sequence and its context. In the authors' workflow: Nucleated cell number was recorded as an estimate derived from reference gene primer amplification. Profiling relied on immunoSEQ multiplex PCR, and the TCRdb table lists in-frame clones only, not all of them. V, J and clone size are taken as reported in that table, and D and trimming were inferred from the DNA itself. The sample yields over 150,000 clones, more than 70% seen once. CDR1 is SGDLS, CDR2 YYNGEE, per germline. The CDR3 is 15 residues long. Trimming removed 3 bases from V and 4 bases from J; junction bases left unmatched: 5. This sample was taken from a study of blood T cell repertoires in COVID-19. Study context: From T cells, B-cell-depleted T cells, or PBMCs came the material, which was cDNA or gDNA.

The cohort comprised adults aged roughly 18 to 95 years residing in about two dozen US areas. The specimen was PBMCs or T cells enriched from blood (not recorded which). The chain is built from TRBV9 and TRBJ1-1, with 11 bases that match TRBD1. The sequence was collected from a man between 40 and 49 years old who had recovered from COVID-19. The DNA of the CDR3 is TGTGCCAGCAGCGCCCCCGGGACAGGGGGCACTGAAGCTTTCTTT. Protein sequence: CASSAPGTGGTEAFF.